The rows below give T cell receptor beta chains drawn from one sample of a study of CD8 T cells in Susac syndrome. TCRdb fed the immunoSEQ multiplex PCR reads into MiXCR, producing one record per CDR3 protein. The sample consists of under 200,000 distinct CDR3 sequences, 95% of them appearing once. Sequencing was performed on CD4+ T cells from PBMCs. These receptors were obtained from a human donor in good health. CDR3s include the opening cysteine and the closing phenylalanine or tryptophan. A D gene is named only where the DNA matches it firmly. Clone size, where shown, is once, few, many, or a class for clones that have expanded.

V gene: TRBV7-2
J gene: TRBJ2-3
clone size: NA
D gene: NA
CDR3 protein: CASSLGLVTDTQYF
CDR3 DNA: TGTGCCAGCAGCTTAGGGCTGGTTACAGATACGCAGTATTTT

V gene: TRBV15
J gene: TRBJ1-2
clone size: NA
D gene: NA
CDR3 protein: CATKPAQGYFYGYTF
CDR3 DNA: TGTGCCACCAAACCCGCACAGGGTTACTTCTACGGCTACACCTTC

V gene: TRBV28
J gene: TRBJ2-5
clone size: NA
D gene: NA
CDR3 protein: CASSLNGETQYF
CDR3 DNA: TGTGCCAGCAGTTTAAACGGAGAGACCCAGTACTTC

V gene: TRBV5-1
J gene: TRBJ2-3
clone size: NA
D gene: NA
CDR3 protein: CASSLEVGVADTQYF
CDR3 DNA: TGCGCCAGCAGCTTGGAGGTCGGGGTAGCAGATACGCAGTATTTT

V gene: TRBV29-1
J gene: TRBJ2-3
clone size: NA
D gene: TRBD1
CDR3 protein: CSVALRQGPSTDTQYF
CDR3 DNA: TGCAGCGTTGCTCTACGACAGGGCCCTAGCACAGATACGCAGTATTTT

V gene: TRBV29-1
J gene: TRBJ2-1
clone size: NA
D gene: NA
CDR3 protein: CSVETQGYNEQFF
CDR3 DNA: TGCAGCGTTGAGACGCAGGGCTACAATGAGCAGTTCTTC

V gene: TRBV20-1
J gene: TRBJ2-1
clone size: NA
D gene: TRBD1
CDR3 protein: CSASPRTGLSYNEQFF
CDR3 DNA: TGCAGTGCTAGCCCGAGGACAGGCCTGTCCTACAATGAGCAGTTCTTC

V gene: TRBV20-1
J gene: TRBJ2-1
clone size: NA
D gene: TRBD2
CDR3 protein: CSARIPSGSDEQFF
CDR3 DNA: TGCAGTGCTAGAATACCTAGCGGGAGCGATGAGCAGTTCTTC

V gene: TRBV2
J gene: TRBJ2-4
clone size: NA
D gene: TRBD2
CDR3 protein: CASSERVAGRKNIQYF
CDR3 DNA: TGTGCCAGCAGTGAACGGGTAGCGGGGCGGAAAAACATTCAGTACTTC

V gene: TRBV7-2
J gene: TRBJ1-3
clone size: NA
D gene: NA
CDR3 protein: CASSPTGPGASSGNTIYF
CDR3 DNA: TGTGCCAGCAGCCCCACGGGGCCAGGGGCTAGCTCTGGAAACACCATATATTTT

V gene: TRBV2
J gene: TRBJ2-1
clone size: NA
D gene: NA
CDR3 protein: CASSAFRSGSAYNEQFF
CDR3 DNA: TGTGCCAGCAGTGCGTTTCGAAGCGGGTCTGCCTACAATGAGCAGTTCTTC

V gene: TRBV7-8
J gene: TRBJ1-5
clone size: NA
D gene: TRBD1
CDR3 protein: CASSSRGSQPQHF
CDR3 DNA: TGTGCCAGCAGCTCCAGGGGGAGTCAGCCCCAGCATTTT

V gene: TRBV7-2
J gene: TRBJ2-7
clone size: NA
D gene: TRBD2
CDR3 protein: CASSPGLAGGHEQYF
CDR3 DNA: TGTGCCAGCAGCCCAGGACTAGCGGGGGGACACGAGCAGTACTTC

V gene: TRBV12-3/TRBV12-4
J gene: TRBJ1-2
clone size: NA
D gene: TRBD1
CDR3 protein: CASSPWTGSYGYTF
CDR3 DNA: TGTGCCAGCAGTCCGTGGACAGGGAGCTATGGCTACACCTTC

V gene: TRBV20-1
J gene: TRBJ2-2
clone size: once
D gene: NA
CDR3 protein: CSARGGAGESTGELFF
CDR3 DNA: TGCAGTGCTAGGGGAGGGGCAGGGGAGAGCACCGGGGAGCTGTTTTTT

V gene: TRBV20-1
J gene: TRBJ2-6
clone size: NA
D gene: NA
CDR3 protein: CSAYEPGANVLTF
CDR3 DNA: TGCAGTGCGTACGAGCCTGGGGCCAACGTCCTGACTTTC

V gene: TRBV7-2
J gene: TRBJ1-5
clone size: NA
D gene: NA
CDR3 protein: CASSLVGRNQPQHF
CDR3 DNA: TGTGCCAGCAGCTTAGTAGGACGCAATCAGCCCCAGCATTTT

V gene: TRBV10-3
J gene: TRBJ2-3
clone size: NA
D gene: NA
CDR3 protein: CAIRSESSTDTQYF
CDR3 DNA: TGTGCCATCAGGAGCGAATCTAGCACAGATACGCAGTATTTT

V gene: TRBV3-1
J gene: TRBJ1-5
clone size: NA
D gene: NA
CDR3 protein: CASSRSSNQPQHF
CDR3 DNA: TGTGCCAGCAGCCGAAGTAGCAATCAGCCCCAGCATTTT

V gene: TRBV7-9
J gene: TRBJ2-1
clone size: NA
D gene: NA
CDR3 protein: CASSLSGDEQFF
CDR3 DNA: TGTGCCAGCAGCTTAAGTGGGGATGAGCAGTTCTTC

V gene: TRBV30
J gene: TRBJ2-1
clone size: NA
D gene: NA
CDR3 protein: CACCGDAYNEQFF
CDR3 DNA: TGTGCCTGCTGCGGGGACGCCTACAATGAGCAGTTCTTC

V gene: TRBV5-4
J gene: TRBJ2-6
clone size: NA
D gene: NA
CDR3 protein: CASSQTPDSGANVLTF
CDR3 DNA: TGTGCCAGCAGTCAAACCCCAGACTCTGGGGCCAACGTCCTGACTTTC

V gene: TRBV5-1
J gene: TRBJ2-5
clone size: NA
D gene: NA
CDR3 protein: CASSSEPREETQYF
CDR3 DNA: TGCGCCAGCAGCTCCGAGCCCAGGGAAGAGACCCAGTACTTC

V gene: TRBV30
J gene: TRBJ2-1
clone size: NA
D gene: NA
CDR3 protein: CAWSVGPSNEQFF
CDR3 DNA: TGTGCCTGGAGTGTAGGCCCGTCCAATGAGCAGTTCTTC

V gene: TRBV7-9
J gene: TRBJ2-3
clone size: NA
D gene: NA
CDR3 protein: CASSFLVSDTQYF
CDR3 DNA: TGTGCCAGCAGCTTCTTAGTCTCAGATACGCAGTATTTT

V gene: TRBV11-2
J gene: TRBJ1-2
clone size: NA
D gene: NA
CDR3 protein: CASSLGSAYGYTF
CDR3 DNA: TGTGCCAGCAGCTTAGGGTCAGCCTATGGCTACACCTTC

V gene: TRBV4-3
J gene: TRBJ2-3
clone size: NA
D gene: NA
CDR3 protein: CASSQVYRNTDTQYF
CDR3 DNA: TGCGCCAGCAGCCAAGTCTACCGGAATACAGATACGCAGTATTTT